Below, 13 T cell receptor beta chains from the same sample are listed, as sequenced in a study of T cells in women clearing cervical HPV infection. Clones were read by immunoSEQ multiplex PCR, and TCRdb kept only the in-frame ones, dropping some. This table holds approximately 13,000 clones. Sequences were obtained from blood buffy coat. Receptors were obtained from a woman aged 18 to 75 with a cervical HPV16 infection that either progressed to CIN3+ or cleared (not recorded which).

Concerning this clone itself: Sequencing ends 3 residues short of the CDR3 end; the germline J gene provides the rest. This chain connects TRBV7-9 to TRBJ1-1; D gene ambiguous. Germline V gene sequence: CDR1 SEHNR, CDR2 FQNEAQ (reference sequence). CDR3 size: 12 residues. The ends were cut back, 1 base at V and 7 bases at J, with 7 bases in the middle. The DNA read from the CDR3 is TGTGCCAGCAGCTTAGTTGCGCTTGAA. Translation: CASSLVALE. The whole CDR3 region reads CASSLVALEAFF.

The sequenced CDR3 bases are TGTGCCAGCCGACAGGGAGAGGCCGGGGAG. As protein: CASRQGEAGE. From start to end, the CDR3 is CASRQGEAGELFF. The V gene is TRBV6-4, the J gene TRBJ2-2, with 7 nucleotides matching TRBD1. The CDR3 is cut off 3 residues early in the read; its end comes from the germline J gene. This CDR3 has 13 amino acids. The junction had 6 bases not matched to a gene; V was cut back by 8 bases and J by 6 bases. Germline CDR1 is MRHNA and CDR2 is SNTAGT.

CDR3: CASSPGQGARNEQFF. The CDR3 bases that were read are TGCGCCAGCAGCCCAGGACAGGGGGCGCGGAATGAG. The V gene is TRBV5-1, the J gene TRBJ2-1, with 11 nucleotides matching TRBD1. Read sequence stops 3 residues before the CDR3 end, and the germline J gene provides the missing end. This CDR3 region has 15 residues. Germline CDR1 is SGHRS and CDR2 is YFSETQ. V shed 4 bases and J 7 bases; nucleotides not matched to a gene: 7.

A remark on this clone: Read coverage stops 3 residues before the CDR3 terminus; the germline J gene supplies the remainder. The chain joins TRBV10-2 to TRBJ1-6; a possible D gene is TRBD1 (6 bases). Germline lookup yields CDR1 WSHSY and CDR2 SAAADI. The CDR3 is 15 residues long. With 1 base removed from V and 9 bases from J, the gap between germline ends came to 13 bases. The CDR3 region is CASSELGGQASPLHF. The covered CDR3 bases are TGCGCCAGCAGTGAGTTGGGGGGGCAGGCTTCACCC.

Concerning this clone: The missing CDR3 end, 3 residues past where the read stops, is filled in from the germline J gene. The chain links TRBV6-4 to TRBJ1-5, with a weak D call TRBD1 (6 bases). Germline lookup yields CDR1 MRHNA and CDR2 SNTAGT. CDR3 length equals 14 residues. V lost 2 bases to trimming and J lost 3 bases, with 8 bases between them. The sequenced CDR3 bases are TGTGCCAGCAGTGACCCGGGACACAATCAGCCC. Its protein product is CASSDPGHNQP. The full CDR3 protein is CASSDPGHNQPQHF.

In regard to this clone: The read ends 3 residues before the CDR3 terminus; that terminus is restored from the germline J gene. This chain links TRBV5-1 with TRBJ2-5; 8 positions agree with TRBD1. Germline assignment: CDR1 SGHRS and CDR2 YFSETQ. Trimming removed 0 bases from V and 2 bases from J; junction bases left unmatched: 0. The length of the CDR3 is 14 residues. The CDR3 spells CASSLGQGQETQYF. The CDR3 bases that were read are TGCGCCAGCAGCTTGGGACAGGGGCAAGAGACC.

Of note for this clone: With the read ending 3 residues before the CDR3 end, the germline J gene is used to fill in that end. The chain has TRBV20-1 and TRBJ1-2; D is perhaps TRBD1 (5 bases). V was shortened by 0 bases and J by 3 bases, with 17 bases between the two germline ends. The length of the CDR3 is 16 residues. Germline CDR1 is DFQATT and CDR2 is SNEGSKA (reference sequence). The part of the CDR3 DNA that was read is TGCAGTGCTAGAGATAGTGTGGGTCGAGGGGACTATGGC. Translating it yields CSARDSVGRGDYG. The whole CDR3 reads CSARDSVGRGDYGYTF.

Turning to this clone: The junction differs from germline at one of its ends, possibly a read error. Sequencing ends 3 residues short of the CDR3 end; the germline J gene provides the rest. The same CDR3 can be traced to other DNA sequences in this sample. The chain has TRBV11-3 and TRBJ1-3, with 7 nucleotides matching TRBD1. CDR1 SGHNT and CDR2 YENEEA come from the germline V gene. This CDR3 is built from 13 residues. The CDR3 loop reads CASSWTGGNTIYF. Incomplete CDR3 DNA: TGTGCCAGCAGCTGGACAGGAGGAAACACG.

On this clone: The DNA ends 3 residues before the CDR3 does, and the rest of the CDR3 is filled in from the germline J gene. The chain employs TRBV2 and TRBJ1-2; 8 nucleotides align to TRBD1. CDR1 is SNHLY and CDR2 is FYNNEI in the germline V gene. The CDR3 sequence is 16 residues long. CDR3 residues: CASSAPPGQDSYDYTF. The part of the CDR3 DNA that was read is TGTGCCAGCAGTGCTCCACCGGGACAGGACTCCTACGAC. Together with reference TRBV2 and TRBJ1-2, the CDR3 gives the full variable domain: EPEVTQTPSHQVTQMGQEVILRCVPISNHLYFYWYRQILGQKVEFLVSFYNNEISEKSEIFDDQFSVERPDGSNFTLKIRSTKLEDSAMYFCASSAPPGQDSYDYTFGSGTRLTVV.

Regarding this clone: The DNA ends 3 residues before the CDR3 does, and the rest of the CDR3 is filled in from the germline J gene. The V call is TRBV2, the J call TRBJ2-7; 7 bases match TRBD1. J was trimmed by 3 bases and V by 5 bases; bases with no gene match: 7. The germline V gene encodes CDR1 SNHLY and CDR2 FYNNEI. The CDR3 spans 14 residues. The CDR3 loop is CASSSTGVVYEQYF. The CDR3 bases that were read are TGTGCCAGCAGTAGTACAGGGGTGGTCTACGAG.

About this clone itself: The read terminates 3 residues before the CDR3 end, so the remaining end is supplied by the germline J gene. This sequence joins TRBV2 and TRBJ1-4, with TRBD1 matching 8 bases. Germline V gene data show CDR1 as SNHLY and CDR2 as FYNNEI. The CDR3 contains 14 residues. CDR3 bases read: TGTGCCAGCAGCCCGGACAGGGATAGTTCACCA. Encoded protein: CASSPDRDSSP. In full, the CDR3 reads CASSPDRDSSPLFF.

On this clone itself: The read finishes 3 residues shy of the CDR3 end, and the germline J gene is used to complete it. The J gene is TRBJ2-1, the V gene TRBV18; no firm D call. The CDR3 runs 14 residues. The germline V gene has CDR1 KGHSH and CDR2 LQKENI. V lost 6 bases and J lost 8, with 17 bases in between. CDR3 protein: CASSADRIRDEQFF. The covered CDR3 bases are TGTGCCAGCTCCGCAGATCGTATTAGGGATGAG.

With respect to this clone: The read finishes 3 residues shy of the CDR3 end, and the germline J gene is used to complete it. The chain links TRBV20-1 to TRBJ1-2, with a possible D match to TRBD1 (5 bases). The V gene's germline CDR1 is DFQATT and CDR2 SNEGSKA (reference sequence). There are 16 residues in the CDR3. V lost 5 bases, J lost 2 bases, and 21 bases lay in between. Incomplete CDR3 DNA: TGCAGTGCTCACGCGGGGGAAAGGGACGGAAACTATGGC. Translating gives CSAHAGERDGNYG. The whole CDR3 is CSAHAGERDGNYGYTF.